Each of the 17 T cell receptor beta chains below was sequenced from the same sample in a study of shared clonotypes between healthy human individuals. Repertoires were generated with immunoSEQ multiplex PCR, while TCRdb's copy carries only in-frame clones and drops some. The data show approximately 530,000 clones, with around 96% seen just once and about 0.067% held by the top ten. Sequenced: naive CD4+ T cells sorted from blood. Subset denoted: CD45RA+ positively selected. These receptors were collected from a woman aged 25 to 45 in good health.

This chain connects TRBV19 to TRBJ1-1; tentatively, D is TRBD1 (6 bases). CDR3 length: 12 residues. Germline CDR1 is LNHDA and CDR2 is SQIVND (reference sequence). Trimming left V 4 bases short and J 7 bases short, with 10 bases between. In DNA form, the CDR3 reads TGTGCCAGTAGTAGGGACATCCGTGAAGCTTTCTTT. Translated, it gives CASSRDIREAFF. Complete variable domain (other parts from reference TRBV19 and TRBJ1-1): DGGITQSPKYLFRKEGQNVTLSCEQNLNHDAMYWYRQDPGQGLRLIYYSQIVNDFQKGDIAEGYSVSREKKESFPLTVTSAQKNPTAFYLCASSRDIREAFFGQGTRLTVV.

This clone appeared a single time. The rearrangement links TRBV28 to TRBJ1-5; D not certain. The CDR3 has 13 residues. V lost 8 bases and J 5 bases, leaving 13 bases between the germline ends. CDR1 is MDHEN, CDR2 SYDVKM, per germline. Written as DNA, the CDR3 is TGTGCCAGCCATACCGGGCCGTATCAGCCCCAGCATTTT. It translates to CASHTGPYQPQHF.

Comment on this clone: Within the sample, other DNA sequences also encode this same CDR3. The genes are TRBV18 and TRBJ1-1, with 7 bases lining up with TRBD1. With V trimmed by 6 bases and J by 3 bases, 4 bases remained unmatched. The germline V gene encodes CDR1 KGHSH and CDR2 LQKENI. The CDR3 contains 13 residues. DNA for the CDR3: TGTGCCAGCTCGCGACAGGGAGACACTGAAGCTTTCTTT. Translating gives CASSRQGDTEAFF.

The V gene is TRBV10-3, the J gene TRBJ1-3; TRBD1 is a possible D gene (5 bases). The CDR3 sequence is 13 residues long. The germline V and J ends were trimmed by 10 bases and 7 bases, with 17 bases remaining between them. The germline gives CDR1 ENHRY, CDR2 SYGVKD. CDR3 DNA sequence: TGTGCCACCGCCTGGGACTCTAGGAACACCATATATTTT. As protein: CATAWDSRNTIYF.

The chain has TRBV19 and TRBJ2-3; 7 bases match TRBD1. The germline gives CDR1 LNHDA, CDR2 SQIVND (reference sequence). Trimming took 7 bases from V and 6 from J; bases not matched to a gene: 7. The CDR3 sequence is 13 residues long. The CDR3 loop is CASKYRGGDTQYF. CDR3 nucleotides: TGTGCCAGTAAATACAGGGGCGGGGATACGCAGTATTTT. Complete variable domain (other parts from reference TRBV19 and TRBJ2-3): DGGITQSPKYLFRKEGQNVTLSCEQNLNHDAMYWYRQDPGQGLRLIYYSQIVNDFQKGDIAEGYSVSREKKESFPLTVTSAQKNPTAFYLCASKYRGGDTQYFGPGTRLTVL.

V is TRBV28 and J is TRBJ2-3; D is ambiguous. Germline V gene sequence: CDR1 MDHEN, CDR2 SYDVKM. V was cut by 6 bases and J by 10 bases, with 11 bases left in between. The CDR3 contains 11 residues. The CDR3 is CASSYGRSQYF. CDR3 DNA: TGTGCCAGCAGCTACGGGCGATCGCAGTATTTT.

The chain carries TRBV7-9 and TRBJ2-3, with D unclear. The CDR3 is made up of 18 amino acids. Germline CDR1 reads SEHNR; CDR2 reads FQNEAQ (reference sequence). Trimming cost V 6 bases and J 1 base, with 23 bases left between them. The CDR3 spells CASRNRFVRSGGTDTQYF. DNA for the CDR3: TGTGCCAGCAGAAACCGGTTTGTTCGATCTGGGGGCACAGATACGCAGTATTTT.

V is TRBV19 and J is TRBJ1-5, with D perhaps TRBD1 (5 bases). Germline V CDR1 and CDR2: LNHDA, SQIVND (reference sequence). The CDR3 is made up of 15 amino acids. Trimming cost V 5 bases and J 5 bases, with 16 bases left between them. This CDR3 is CASSAAGGWDQPQHF. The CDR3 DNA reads TGTGCCAGTAGTGCCGCCGGGGGATGGGATCAGCCCCAGCATTTT.

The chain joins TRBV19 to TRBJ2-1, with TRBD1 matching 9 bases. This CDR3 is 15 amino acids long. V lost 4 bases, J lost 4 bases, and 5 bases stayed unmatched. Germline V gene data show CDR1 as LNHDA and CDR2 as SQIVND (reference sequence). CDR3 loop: CASSTQGAGYNEQFF. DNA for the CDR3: TGTGCCAGTAGTACACAGGGGGCCGGGTACAATGAGCAGTTCTTC.

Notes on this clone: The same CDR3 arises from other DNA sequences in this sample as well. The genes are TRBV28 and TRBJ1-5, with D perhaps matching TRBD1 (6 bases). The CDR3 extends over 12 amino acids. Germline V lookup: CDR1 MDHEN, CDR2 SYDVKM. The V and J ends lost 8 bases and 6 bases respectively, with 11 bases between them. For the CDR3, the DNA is TGTGCCAGCCGGGGGGCGGGTCAGCCCCAGCATTTT. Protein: CASRGAGQPQHF.

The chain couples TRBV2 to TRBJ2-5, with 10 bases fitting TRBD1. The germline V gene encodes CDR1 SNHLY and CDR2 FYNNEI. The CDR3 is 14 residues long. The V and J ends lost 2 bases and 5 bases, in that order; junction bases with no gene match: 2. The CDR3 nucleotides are TGTGCCAGCAGTGAACAGGGACAGGGGGAGACCCAGTACTTC. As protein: CASSEQGQGETQYF.

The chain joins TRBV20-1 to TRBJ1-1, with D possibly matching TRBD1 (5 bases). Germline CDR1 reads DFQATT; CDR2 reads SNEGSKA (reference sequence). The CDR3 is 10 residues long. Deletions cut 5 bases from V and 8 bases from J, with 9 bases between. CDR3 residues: CSASRGEAFF. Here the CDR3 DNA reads TGCAGTGCTTCCCGGGGGGAAGCTTTCTTT.

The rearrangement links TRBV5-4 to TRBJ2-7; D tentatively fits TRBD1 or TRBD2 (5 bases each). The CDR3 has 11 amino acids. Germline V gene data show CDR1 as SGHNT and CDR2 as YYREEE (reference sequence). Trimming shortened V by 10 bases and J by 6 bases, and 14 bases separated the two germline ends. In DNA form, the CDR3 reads TGTGCCGTGGGGGTTGGGGGCGAGCAGTACTTC. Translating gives CAVGVGGEQYF. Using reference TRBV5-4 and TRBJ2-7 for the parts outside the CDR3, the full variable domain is ETGVTQSPTHLIKTRGQQVTLRCSSQSGHNTVSWYQQALGQGPQFIFQYYREEENGRGNFPPRFSGLQFPNYSSELNVNALELDDSALYLCAVGVGGEQYFGPGTRLTVT.

The CDR3 region has the DNA TGTGCCAGCAGCCGCACTAGCGGGACCTCCTTTTACGAGCAGTACTTC. This translates into CASSRTSGTSFYEQYF. The chain is built from TRBV7-2 and TRBJ2-7, with 10 bases identical to TRBD2. CDR1 is SGHTA, CDR2 FQGNSA, per germline. The CDR3 has 16 residues. V was pared by 5 bases and J by 4 bases, with 11 bases of the junction left unmatched.

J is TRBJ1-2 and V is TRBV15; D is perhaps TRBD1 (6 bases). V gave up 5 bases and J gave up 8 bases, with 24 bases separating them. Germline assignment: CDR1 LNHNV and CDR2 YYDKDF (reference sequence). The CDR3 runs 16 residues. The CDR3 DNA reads TGTGCCACCAGCCCCGGAGGCCAGGGGAGAGTTGGGGGCTACACCTTC. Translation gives CATSPGGQGRVGGYTF.

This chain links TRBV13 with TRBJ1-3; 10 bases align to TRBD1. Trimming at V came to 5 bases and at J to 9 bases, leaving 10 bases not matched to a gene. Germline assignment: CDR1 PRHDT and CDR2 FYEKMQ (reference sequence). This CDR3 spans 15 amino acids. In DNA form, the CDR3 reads TGTGCCAGCAGCCGAATCCCGGGACAGGGGCCCACCATATATTTT. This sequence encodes CASSRIPGQGPTIYF.

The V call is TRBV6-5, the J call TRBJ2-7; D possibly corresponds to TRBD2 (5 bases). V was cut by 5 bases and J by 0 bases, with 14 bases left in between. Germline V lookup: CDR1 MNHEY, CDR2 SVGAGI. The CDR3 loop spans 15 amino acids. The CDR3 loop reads CASSRTFSSSYEQYF. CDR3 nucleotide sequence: TGTGCCAGCAGTCGGACTTTTTCGAGCTCCTACGAGCAGTACTTC.